The clone carrying this T cell receptor beta chain appeared many times. Its antigen is not known. This entry belongs to a study of T cells in Graves' hyperthyroidism and ophthalmopathy. General observations from the study: Also found in blood were most expanded thyroid clonotypes above 0.001.

Over 18 months, lack of ophthalmopathy progression marked Graves' hyperthyroidism as stable. Hyperthyroidism in the patients, aged 18 to 65, was newly diagnosed and under 2 months in duration. Authors of the study amplified TCR beta CDR3 regions from RNA transcripts. HTBI primers were used for first-round RT-PCR of the TCR CDR3. TCRdb called the multiplex PCR reads again in MiXCR, with one record for every CDR3 protein. This sample yields roughly 800,000 distinct CDR3 sequences, of which roughly 40% are seen a single time; around 10% belongs to the top ten. Germline CDR1 and CDR2: SGHRS and YFSETQ. V was shortened by 2 bases and J by 0 bases, with 9 bases between the two germline ends. The CDR3 has 14 residues.

The rearrangement joins TRBV5-1 to TRBJ2-7, with D possibly TRBD1 on 5 matching bases. This TCR was sampled from a man aged 18 to 29 with Graves' hyperthyroidism. Input material: blood. The CDR3 region is CASSLQESSYEQYF. As DNA, the CDR3 is TGCGCCAGCAGCTTACAGGAGAGCTCCTACGAGCAGTACTTC.